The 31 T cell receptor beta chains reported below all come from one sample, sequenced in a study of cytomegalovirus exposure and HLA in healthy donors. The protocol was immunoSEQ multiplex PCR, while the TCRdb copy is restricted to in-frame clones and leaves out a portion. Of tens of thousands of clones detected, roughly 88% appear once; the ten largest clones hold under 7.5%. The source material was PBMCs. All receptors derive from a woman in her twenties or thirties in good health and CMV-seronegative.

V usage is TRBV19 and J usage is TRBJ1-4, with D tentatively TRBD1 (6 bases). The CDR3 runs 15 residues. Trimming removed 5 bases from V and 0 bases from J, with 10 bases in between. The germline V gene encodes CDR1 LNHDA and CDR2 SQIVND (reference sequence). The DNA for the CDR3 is TGTGCCAGTAGTTACAGGGAAACAACTAATGAAAAACTGTTTTTT. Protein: CASSYRETTNEKLFF.

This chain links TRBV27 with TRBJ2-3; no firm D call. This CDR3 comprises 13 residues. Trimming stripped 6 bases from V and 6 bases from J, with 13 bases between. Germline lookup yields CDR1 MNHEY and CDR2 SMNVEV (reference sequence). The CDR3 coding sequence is TGTGCCAGCAGCCCTGATTGGGCGGATACGCAGTATTTT. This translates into CASSPDWADTQYF.

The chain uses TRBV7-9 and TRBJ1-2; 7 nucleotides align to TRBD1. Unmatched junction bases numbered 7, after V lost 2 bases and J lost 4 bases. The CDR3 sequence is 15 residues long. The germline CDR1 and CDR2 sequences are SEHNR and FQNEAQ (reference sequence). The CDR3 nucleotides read TGTGCCAGCAGCTTACGGGACAGCCCTGGCTATGGCTACACCTTC. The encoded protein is CASSLRDSPGYGYTF.

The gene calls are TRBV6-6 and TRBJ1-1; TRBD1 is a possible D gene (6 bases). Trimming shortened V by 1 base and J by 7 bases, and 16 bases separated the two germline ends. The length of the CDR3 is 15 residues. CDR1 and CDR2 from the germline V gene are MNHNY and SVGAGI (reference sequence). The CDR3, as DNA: TGTGCCAGCAGTTACTGGCCGCAGGGGCAAATTGAAGCTTTCTTT. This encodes CASSYWPQGQIEAFF.

CDR3 nucleotides: TGTGCCAGCAGTTGGGACAGAGCCGGGACTGGAAGGAATGAGCAGTTCTTC. Encoded protein: CASSWDRAGTGRNEQFF. The chain has TRBV7-2 and TRBJ2-1, with a tentative D call TRBD1 (7 bases). V lost 6 bases and J 7 bases, leaving 25 bases between the germline ends. The CDR3 extends over 17 amino acids. Germline assignment: CDR1 SGHTA and CDR2 FQGNSA.

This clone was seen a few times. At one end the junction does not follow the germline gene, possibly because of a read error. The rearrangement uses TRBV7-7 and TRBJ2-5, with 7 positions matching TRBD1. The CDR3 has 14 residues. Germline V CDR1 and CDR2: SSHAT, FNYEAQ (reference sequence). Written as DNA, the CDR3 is TGTGCTAGCAGCCCAAGACAGGGTCAAGAGACCCAGTACTTC. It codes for CASSPRQGQETQYF.

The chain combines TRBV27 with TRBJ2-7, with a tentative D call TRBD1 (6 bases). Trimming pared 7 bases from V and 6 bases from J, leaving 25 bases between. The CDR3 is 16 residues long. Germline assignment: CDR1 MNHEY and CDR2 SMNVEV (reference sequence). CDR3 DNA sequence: TGTGCCAGCACCGATGGACAGTCCATTGTTGCTGGCGAGCAGTACTTC. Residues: CASTDGQSIVAGEQYF.

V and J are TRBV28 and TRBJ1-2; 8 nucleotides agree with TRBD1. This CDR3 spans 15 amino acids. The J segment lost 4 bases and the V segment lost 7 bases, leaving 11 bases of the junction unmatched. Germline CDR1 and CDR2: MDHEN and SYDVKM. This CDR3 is CASTYGDRPLYGYTF. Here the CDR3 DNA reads TGTGCCAGCACCTATGGGGACAGGCCTCTCTATGGCTACACCTTC.

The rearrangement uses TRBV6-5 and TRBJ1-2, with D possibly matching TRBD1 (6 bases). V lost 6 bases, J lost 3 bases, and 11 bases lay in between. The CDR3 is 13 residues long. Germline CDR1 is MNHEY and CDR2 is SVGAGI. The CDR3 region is CASRTGSHYGYTF. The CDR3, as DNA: TGTGCCAGCAGAACAGGGTCCCACTATGGCTACACCTTC.

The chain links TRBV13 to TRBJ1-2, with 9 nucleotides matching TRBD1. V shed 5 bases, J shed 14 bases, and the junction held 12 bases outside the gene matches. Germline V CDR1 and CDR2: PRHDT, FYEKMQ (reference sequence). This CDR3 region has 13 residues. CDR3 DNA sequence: TGTGCCAGCAGCACCCGACAGGGGGGGATATGGACCTTC. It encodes CASSTRQGGIWTF.

CDR3 protein: CASSSYSGANYGYTF. CDR3 DNA sequence: TGTGCCAGCAGTTCCTATTCGGGGGCTAACTATGGCTACACCTTC. The chain employs TRBV28 and TRBJ1-2; possibly TRBD1 for D (5 bases). Germline V lookup: CDR1 MDHEN, CDR2 SYDVKM. The CDR3 contains 15 residues. V shed 4 bases and J shed 0 bases, with 12 bases lying between them.

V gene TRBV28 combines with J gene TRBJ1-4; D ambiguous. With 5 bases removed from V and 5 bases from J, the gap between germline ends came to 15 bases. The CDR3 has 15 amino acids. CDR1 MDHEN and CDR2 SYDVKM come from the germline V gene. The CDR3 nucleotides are TGTGCCAGCAGTCGTCCGGGTACCTCAAATGAAAAACTGTTTTTT. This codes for CASSRPGTSNEKLFF.

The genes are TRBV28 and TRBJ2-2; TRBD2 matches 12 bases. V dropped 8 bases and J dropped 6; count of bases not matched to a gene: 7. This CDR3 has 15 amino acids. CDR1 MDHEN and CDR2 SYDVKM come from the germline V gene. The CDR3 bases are TGTGCCAGCGGCTACCTAGCGGGAGGGGCCGGGGAGCTGTTTTTT. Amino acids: CASGYLAGGAGELFF.

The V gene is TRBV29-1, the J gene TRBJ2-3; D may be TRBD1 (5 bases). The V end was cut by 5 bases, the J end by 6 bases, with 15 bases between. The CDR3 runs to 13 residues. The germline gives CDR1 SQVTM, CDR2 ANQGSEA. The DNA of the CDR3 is TGCAGCGTTAGCGACAGTGTTTTGGATACGCAGTATTTT. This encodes CSVSDSVLDTQYF.

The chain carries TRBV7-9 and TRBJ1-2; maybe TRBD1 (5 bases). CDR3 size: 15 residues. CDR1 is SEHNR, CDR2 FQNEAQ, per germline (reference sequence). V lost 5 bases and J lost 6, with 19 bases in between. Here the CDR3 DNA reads TGTGCCAGCAGCGGCCGGCTAGGGGCAGGCGATGGCTACACCTTC. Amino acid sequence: CASSGRLGAGDGYTF.

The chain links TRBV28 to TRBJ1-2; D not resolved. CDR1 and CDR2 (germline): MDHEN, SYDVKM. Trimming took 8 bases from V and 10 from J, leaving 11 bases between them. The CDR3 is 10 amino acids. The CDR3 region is CASGRSDYTF. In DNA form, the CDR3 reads TGTGCCAGCGGCAGGTCAGACTACACCTTC.

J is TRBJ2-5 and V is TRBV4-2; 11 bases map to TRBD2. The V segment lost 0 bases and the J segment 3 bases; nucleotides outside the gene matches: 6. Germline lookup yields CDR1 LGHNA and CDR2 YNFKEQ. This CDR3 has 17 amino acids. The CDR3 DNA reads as TGTGCCAGCAGCCAAGATTTTGGGACTAGCGGCGAAGAGACCCAGTACTTC. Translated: CASSQDFGTSGEETQYF.

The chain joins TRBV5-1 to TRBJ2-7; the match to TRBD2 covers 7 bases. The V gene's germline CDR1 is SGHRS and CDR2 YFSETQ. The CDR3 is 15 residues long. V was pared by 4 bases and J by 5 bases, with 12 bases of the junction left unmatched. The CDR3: CASSLGLADDHEQYF. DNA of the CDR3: TGCGCCAGCAGCCTAGGGCTAGCGGACGACCACGAGCAGTACTTC. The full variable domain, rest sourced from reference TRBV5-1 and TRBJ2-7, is KAGVTQTPRYLIKTRGQQVTLSCSPISGHRSVSWYQQTPGQGLQFLFEYFSETQRNKGNFPGRFSGRQFSNSRSEMNVSTLELGDSALYLCASSLGLADDHEQYFGPGTRLTVT.

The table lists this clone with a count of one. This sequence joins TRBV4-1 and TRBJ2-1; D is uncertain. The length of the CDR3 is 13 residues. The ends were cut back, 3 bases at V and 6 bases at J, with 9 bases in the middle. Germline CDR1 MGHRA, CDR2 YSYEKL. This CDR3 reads CASSHPLSNEQFF. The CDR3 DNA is TGCGCCAGCAGCCACCCACTTAGCAATGAGCAGTTCTTC.

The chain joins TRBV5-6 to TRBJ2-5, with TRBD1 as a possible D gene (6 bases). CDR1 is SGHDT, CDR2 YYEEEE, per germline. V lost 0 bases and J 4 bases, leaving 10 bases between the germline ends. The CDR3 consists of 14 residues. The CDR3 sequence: CASSLGQVGETQYF. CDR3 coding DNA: TGTGCCAGCAGCTTGGGACAGGTTGGAGAGACCCAGTACTTC.

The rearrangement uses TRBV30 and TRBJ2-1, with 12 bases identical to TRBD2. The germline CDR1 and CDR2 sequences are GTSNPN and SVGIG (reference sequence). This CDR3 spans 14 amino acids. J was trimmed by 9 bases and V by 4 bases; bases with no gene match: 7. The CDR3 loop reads CAWTLAGGSSEQFF. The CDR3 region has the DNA TGTGCCTGGACACTAGCGGGGGGAAGTAGTGAGCAGTTCTTC.

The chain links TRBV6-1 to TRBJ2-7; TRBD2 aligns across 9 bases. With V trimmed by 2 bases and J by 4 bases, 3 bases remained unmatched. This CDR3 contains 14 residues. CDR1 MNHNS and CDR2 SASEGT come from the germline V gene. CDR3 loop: CASSELAGIYEQYF. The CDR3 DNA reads TGTGCCAGCAGTGAACTAGCGGGAATTTACGAGCAGTACTTC.

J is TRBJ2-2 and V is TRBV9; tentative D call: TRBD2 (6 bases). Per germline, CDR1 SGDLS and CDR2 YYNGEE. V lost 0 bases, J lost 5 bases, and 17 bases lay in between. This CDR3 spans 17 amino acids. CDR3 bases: TGTGCCAGCAGCGTAGATTTCGGCGGGGTTGGAACCGGGGAGCTGTTTTTT. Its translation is CASSVDFGGVGTGELFF.

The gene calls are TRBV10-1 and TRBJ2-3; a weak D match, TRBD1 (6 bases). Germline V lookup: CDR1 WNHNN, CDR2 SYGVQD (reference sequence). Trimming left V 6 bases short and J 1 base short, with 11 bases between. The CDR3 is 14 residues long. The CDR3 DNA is TGCGCCAGCAGCCTGACAGGACGCACAGATACGCAGTATTTT. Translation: CASSLTGRTDTQYF.

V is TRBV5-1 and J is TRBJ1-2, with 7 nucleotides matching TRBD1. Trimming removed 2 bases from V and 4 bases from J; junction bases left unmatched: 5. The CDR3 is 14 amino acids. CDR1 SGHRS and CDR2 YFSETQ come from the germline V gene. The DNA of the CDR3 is TGCGCCAGCAGCTTTGACAGGGCTTCCTATGGCTACACCTTC. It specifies CASSFDRASYGYTF.

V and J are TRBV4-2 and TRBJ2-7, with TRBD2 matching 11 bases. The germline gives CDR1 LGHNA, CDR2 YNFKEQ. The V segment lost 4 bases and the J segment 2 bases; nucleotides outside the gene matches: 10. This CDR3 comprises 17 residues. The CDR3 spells CASSRGLTSGVTYEQYF. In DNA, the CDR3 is TGTGCCAGCAGCCGGGGGCTGACTAGCGGGGTTACCTACGAGCAGTACTTC.

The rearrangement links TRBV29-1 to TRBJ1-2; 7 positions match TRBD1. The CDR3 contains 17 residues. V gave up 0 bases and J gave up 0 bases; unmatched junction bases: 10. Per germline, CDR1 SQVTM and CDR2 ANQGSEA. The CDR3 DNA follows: TGCAGCGTTGAAGATCCCCGTCCGGGACAGACTAACTATGGCTACACCTTC. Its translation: CSVEDPRPGQTNYGYTF.

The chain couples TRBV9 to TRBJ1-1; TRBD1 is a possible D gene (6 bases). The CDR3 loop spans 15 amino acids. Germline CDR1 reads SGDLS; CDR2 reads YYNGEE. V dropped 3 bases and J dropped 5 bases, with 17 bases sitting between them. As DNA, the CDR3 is TGTGCCAGCAGCGGAGGATCGACAGGCCTTACTGAAGCTTTCTTT. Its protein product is CASSGGSTGLTEAFF.

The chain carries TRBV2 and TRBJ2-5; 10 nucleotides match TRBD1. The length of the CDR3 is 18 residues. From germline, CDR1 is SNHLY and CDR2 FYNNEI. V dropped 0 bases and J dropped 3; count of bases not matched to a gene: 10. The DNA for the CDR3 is TGTGCCAGCAGTGAAGCTGAAACGGGACAGGGGATAGAAGAGACCCAGTACTTC. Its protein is CASSEAETGQGIEETQYF.

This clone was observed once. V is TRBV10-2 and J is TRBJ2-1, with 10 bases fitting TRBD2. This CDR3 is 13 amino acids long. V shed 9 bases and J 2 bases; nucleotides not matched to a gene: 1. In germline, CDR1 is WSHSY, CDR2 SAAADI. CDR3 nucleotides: TGCGCCAGTGGACTAGCGGCCTACAATGAGCAGTTCTTC. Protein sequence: CASGLAAYNEQFF.

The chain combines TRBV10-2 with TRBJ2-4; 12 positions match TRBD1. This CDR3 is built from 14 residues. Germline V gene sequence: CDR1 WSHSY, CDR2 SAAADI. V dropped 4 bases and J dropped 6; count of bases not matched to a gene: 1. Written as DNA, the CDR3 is TGCGCCAGCAGTGGGGGACAGGGGGCAAACATTCAGTACTTC. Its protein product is CASSGGQGANIQYF.